This T cell receptor (beta chain) derives from a study of cytomegalovirus exposure and HLA in healthy donors (dated by TCRdb to the late 2010s). Background for the entire study: In an earlier analysis of 587 of the donors, approximately 300 Gb of sequence data and 120 million or so unique TCR beta sequences from roughly 200 million T cells were reported. Typing coverage varied by locus: roughly 620-640 donors for A, B, C, DRB1 and DQB1; approximately 500 for DQA1; about 570 for DPA1; 450 to 480 for DPB1. Every repertoire in the discovery cohort had been generated on one and the same sequencing platform. An earlier analysis of about 600 of the donors used high-throughput TCR beta sequencing to judge whether each TCR beta V gene segment behaved as functional or pseudogenic. Because of strong linkage in the cohort, a handful of DR-DQ haplotypes were treated as single units for association and clustering. An early release covering roughly 580 HLA-typed donors comprised about 300 gigabases of sequencing data and about 90 million unique TCR sequences. In the later analysis, no new phenotypic data were used to find candidate immune exposures; instead, reliance was placed on TCR beta sequences and their occurrence across donors. The aim of the study was to test whether cataloging public T cell receptors could identify signatures of past pathogen exposure. The T cell repertoires of some 670 subjects were profiled by immunosequencing and related to cytomegalovirus serostatus. Besides the first cohort of around 670 subjects, a separate validation cohort made up of roughly 120 different subjects was used. Donor age, sex, ethnicity and CMV serostatus were collected together with the repertoire data. In a later genetic analysis, genome-wide SNP genotypes for about 55% of the 666 donors were used, and that subset was treated as a discovery cohort. Across 398 genotyped donors of the cohort, an average of approximately 220,000 unique TCR beta nucleotide sequences per donor were sequenced, and roughly 17% of those sequences were non-productive. A later analysis re-examined previously published TCR beta repertoires from roughly 650 donors and added high-resolution HLA genotyping to investigate patterns of TCR occurrence. The genetic ancestry cluster associated with self-reported Caucasian donors included 70% to 85% of the 398 genotyped donors. To predict cytomegalovirus infection status, the study combined high-throughput TCR immunosequencing, statistical association of individual TCRs with disease status, and machine learning. HLA typing covered class I and class II loci at four-digit resolution. Points the paper makes about the study in general: According to a later analysis, TCR association rates differed among HLA loci, with DRB1 alleles showing the most associated TCRs and HLA-C alleles showing the fewest. Linkage disequilibrium might explain the correlated functional status among segregating V segments, but an unknown experimental factor could not be excluded. Compared with the roughly 710-donor mean, donors in an Asian-associated ancestry cluster had fewer N-insertions in productive TCRs, according to a later genetic analysis. In vitro tests confirmed that three of the cytomegalovirus-associated TCR beta chains recognize cytomegalovirus antigens. Assigning TCR associations to individual alleles was difficult when HLA alleles, especially DR and DQ, strongly co-occurred. Sequencing depth was assumed to be roughly uniform across donors in the presence/absence analyses, though that assumption may not hold. Compared with equally common non-associated chains, HLA-associated TCR beta chains in a later analysis were more clonally expanded and had lower generation probabilities. Some IMGT-functional V segments, including TRBV6-2 and TRBV6-3, could not be distinguished by the 87-base-pair reads and were therefore excluded. A cluster of highly shared sequence variants was judged likely to represent a technical artifact of the sequencing pipeline. Cytomegalovirus status was reported to be diagnosed by the classifier with high specificity and sensitivity in both the original and validation cohorts. In an earlier analysis of approximately 590 of the donors, most TCR beta V segments were observed in productive rearrangements about 87% or about 30% of the time, broadly matching IMGT annotations. A further reported finding was that TCR beta sequences accurately predicted the HLA-A and HLA-B alleles for most subjects in the first cohort. The cohort was sequenced for TCR beta chains only, and without alpha or paired-chain data the features that could be detected were limited. The authors suggested that the approach could potentially be generalized to other disease states and immunological phenotypes. In a later analysis, several top co-occurrence clusters were reported to appear linked to parvovirus B19, influenza, CMV and Epstein-Barr virus. Because HLA typing was missing for some donors at each locus, association tests included only the typed subset. In the study, approximately 160 TCR beta chains were listed as associated with cytomegalovirus. According to a later analysis, most CMV-associated TCR beta chains appeared to be HLA-restricted, and the HLA associations seemed to be driven largely by CMV exposure. An association between a missense DCLRE1C variant and V-gene and J-gene trimming of TCR beta chains was found in a later genetic analysis and replicated in an independent cohort. Across donors, most TCR sequences were observed very rarely, whereas some public TCRs were present in many individuals. The earlier analysis of a few hundred of the donors excluded about 16 rarely observed V segments, including chromosome 9 orphons, because counts were too low. CMV serostatus was the only immune exposure information available for the cohort. In a later analysis, some 17,000 TCR beta sequences were associated with specific HLA alleles at a false discovery rate of 0.05.

According to the germline V gene (reference sequence), CDR1 reads SGHAT and CDR2 reads FQDESV. V is shortened by 5 bases, J by 8 bases, and the region joining them spans 18 bases. The CDR3 covers 14 residues, taking in both the cysteine and the phenylalanine. Only the CDR3 DNA stays, 42 bases, in frame from base 1. In total, 600 or so healthy bone marrow donors made up the cohort. At the time of sampling, every cohort member was nominally healthy, though immune exposures that went unrecorded were likely present. The donor was CMV seronegative and belonged to the group of over 300 seronegative cohort members. A peripheral blood sample was collected from each donor, and TCR beta sequencing was performed on peripheral blood mononuclear cells. The Qiagen DNeasy Blood Extraction Kit was used to extract genomic DNA from the blood cell samples. Libraries were constructed by the immunoSEQ multiplex PCR assay. For the multiplex PCR, a mixture combining 60 forward primers for TCR Vbeta segments and 13 reverse primers for TCR Jbeta segments was used. Amplification of the CDR3 region of rearranged TCR beta genes was performed with a multiplex PCR assay on genomic DNA. On the Illumina HiSeq System, the amplified TCR beta libraries were sequenced as 87-base-pair reads. The study's processing was this. Across the 670 or so repertoires, a later analysis counted some 80 million unique TCR beta chains, roughly 11 million of which were shared by at least two donors. Raw reads were error-corrected and collapsed into unique sequences by a nearest-neighbor algorithm in which closely related sequences were merged to remove PCR and sequencing errors. Alignment of CDR3 sequences to IMGT reference sequences was used to assign V, D and J gene segments. For a sequence to be retained, at least a six-nucleotide match to both a V gene segment and a J gene segment was required. A rearrangement was called productive if the CDR3 had no stop codons and remained in frame with V and J, and every other rearrangement was called non-productive. Following IMGT convention, CDR3 was defined as the stretch from the second conserved V-encoded cysteine to the conserved J-encoded phenylalanine. The earlier analysis of some 580 of the donors excluded any sequence lacking an unambiguous match to a single V gene segment. In an earlier analysis of approximately 500 of the donors, a V segment was called functional when productive rearrangements were above 56.7%, and segregating when the standard deviation between donors exceeded 5%. A statistical classification framework was built to diagnose cytomegalovirus status from the catalog of TCR beta chain sequences. V and J gene assignment, in a later analysis, came from comparing TCR nucleotide sequences with IMGT/GENE-DB human TR gene sequences. In a later analysis, CDR3 sequences and most-parsimonious VDJ recombination scenarios were assigned using the TCRdist pipeline. In a later analysis, each TCR beta chain was defined by its CDR3 amino acid sequence together with its V-gene family, and reads without a unique V-gene family were excluded. As a way to deal with suspected cross-contamination and a sequencing artifact, a later analysis dropped approximately 570 nucleotide sequences that were highly shared and had low generation probability. For each public chain, a later analysis derived a clonal expansion index from normalized ranks of inferred template counts within each repertoire. Generation probabilities in a later analysis came from a VDJ recombination model fitted to out-of-frame rearrangements, and those results were checked against IGoR. A later analysis scored TCR-TCR, TCR-HLA and TCR-CMV co-occurrence with hypergeometric tests, applying a repertoire-size bias correction to TCR pairs. In a later analysis, false discovery rates were estimated by permuting HLA or CMV assignments 20 times. In a later analysis, co-occurring TCRs were grouped using DBSCAN, with TCRdist sequence similarity added in when clustering inside HLA-allele-positive subsets. Repertoires with fewer than 30,000 or more than 120,000 public chains, plus five repertoires with anomalous nucleotide sharing, were excluded from co-occurrence clustering. This immuneACCESS table, as held by TCRdb, lists in-frame sequences with V and J called but not all clones. Of the missing ones, under half trace to an unresolved V gene in checked studies; the others have no known cause. Clonal size and the V and J genes are those of that table, whereas D and trimming came from the DNA. Here the sample has about 140,000 clones; roughly four fifths occur a single time. Clones ranked in the top ten supply under 2% of the sample.

A note on this clone: Its recognized antigen is unknown. No quality values exist for individual bases; no much larger clone is one base distant.

This TCR came from a female donor in good health and CMV-seronegative. Recombination joined TRBV11-1 with TRBJ1-2; 6 matching bases give a weak D call of TRBD1. The sample was PBMCs. The CDR3: CASSQRGQGEGYTF. The DNA sequence reads TGTGCCAGCAGCCAGCGGGGACAAGGTGAGGGCTACACCTTC.